This TCR beta chain was found in a study of blood T cell repertoires in COVID-19. Sequenced by immunoSEQ multiplex PCR; TCRdb stores in-frame clones only, minus some. There are more than 150,000 clones in the sample; 75% to 85% occur only once, and 10% to 15% lies in the top ten. Seattle's cohort entered during active infection and was followed longitudinally. CDR3 size: 14 residues. The V gene lost 1 base and the J gene lost 0 bases, with 7 bases spanning the gap. Germline V gives CDR1 SGHRS, CDR2 YFSETQ. The sequenced material came from peripheral blood. The sequence was collected from a woman over 75 with COVID-19, enrolled during active disease. The chain combines TRBV5-1 with TRBJ2-5; tentative D call: TRBD1 (5 bases). The CDR3 sequence is CASSLQGHQETQYF. The DNA for the CDR3 is TGCGCCAGCAGCTTGCAGGGCCACCAAGAGACCCAGTACTTC.